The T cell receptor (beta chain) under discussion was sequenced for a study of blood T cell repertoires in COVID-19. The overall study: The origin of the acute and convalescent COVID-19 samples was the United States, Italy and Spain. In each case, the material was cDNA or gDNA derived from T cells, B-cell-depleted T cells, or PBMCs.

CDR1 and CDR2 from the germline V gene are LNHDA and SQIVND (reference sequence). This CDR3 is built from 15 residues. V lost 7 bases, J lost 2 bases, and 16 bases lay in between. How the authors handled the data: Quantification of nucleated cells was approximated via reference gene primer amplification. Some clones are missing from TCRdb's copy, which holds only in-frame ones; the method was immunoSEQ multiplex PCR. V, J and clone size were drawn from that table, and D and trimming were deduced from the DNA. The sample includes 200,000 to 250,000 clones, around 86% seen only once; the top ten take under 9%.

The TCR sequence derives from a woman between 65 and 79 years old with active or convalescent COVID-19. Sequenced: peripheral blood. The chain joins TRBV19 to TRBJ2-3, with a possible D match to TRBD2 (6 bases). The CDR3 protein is CASKVAGPSTDTQYF. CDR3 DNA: TGTGCCAGTAAGGTTGCGGGGCCTTCCACAGATACGCAGTATTTT.